This T cell receptor (beta chain) was profiled in a study of T cell clonality in common variable immunodeficiency. Study results and limitations: CVID subjects shared fewer TCRbeta clones than healthy controls did. What drives increased CVID clonality needs T cell subpopulation sequencing. Common variable immunodeficiency TCR beta sequences reportedly had fewer deletions and N-nucleotide insertions.

V was trimmed by 7 bases and J by 4 bases, leaving 14 bases between them. The CDR3 extends over 14 amino acids. Germline assignment: CDR1 SGHTA and CDR2 FQGNSA. This clone was seen repeatedly, ten times or more. The antigen remains unidentified. The CDR3 is cut off 3 residues early in the read; its end comes from the germline J gene. Assay: immunoSEQ multiplex PCR; the TCRdb copy retains only in-frame clones and omits some. Observed in the sample are some 60,000 clones, none of them singletons. The TCR originated in a person aged 18 to 75 in good health. The sequenced material came from peripheral blood mononuclear cells. The V and J genes are TRBV7-2 and TRBJ2-1; D is perhaps TRBD2 (6 bases). Incomplete CDR3 DNA: TGTGCCAGCAAGGGCGGGACTTGGTACAATGAG. Translating it yields CASKGGTWYNE. The full CDR3 protein is CASKGGTWYNEQFF.